What follows is one T cell receptor (beta chain) and its context. The antigen is undetermined. The sample originates from a study of a mutant IDH1 vaccine in newly diagnosed glioma. Study as a whole: Either 4-6 weeks after radiotherapy alone or alongside temozolomide, vaccination was begun. Patients were pretreated with radiotherapy, temozolomide, or both, mostly both.

TCRdb's copy holds only in-frame clones and misses some; the assay was immunoSEQ multiplex PCR. This table holds approximately 50,000 clones, around 87% found once. V gave up 4 bases and J gave up 3 bases, with 9 bases separating them. This CDR3 comprises 12 residues. Germline CDR1 and CDR2: SQVTM and ANQGSEA. This sample's time point: week 23, last vaccination. It was 300 ug of mutant IDH1 20-mer peptide that made up each vaccine dose, given with topical imiquimod. Points from the study as a whole: The vaccine induced immune responses, and these occurred in approximately 93% of patients. Changes in top peripheral clonotypes did not appear linked to pseudoprogression.

Sample: PBMCs, taken from a glioma patient whose treatment included an IDH1 peptide vaccine. J is TRBJ1-1 and V is TRBV29-1; no definite D call. The receptor comes from a man between 40 and 49 years old with glioma. This CDR3 is CSVGRVHTEAFF. CDR3 coding DNA: TGCAGCGTTGGGAGGGTCCACACTGAAGCTTTCTTT. The full variable domain, with the rest looked up from reference TRBV29-1 and TRBJ1-1, is SAVISQKPSRDICQRGTSLTIQCQVDSQVTMMFWYRQQPGQSLTLIATANQGSEATYESGFVIDKFPISRPNLTFSTLTVSNMSPEDSSIYLCSVGRVHTEAFFGQGTRLTVV.